This T cell receptor beta chain was captured by sequencing in a study of metastatic and nonmetastatic thyroid tumors. Study as a whole: Samples came from malignant and benign thyroid patients, and repertoires were compared across blood and tumor or nodule tissue.

Thyroid surgery was performed in patients who had received no treatment beforehand. This clone occurred a few times. Antigen specificity is unknown. Overall study results and limits: As reported, TCR beta diversity in blood and tumor was significantly higher in malignant thyroid tumors than in benign nodules.

Trimming took 2 bases from V and 6 from J, leaving 15 bases between them. Per the germline V gene, CDR1 is SGHAT and CDR2 is FQNNGV. This CDR3 is built from 15 residues. The authors' processing: CDR3 differences across clinicopathological groups were used to build a distant-metastasis classifier for papillary thyroid cancer. Using MiXCR, TCRdb re-called clones from the PCR reads. The V and J calls were determined by TCRdb, not by the authors. The sample shows approximately 17,000 clones, about a quarter of them seen only once. J is TRBJ2-3 and V is TRBV11-2, with D hard to call. This clonotype was obtained from a female donor with papillary thyroid cancer or a benign thyroid nodule (not recorded which). Some clones in this sample may be carry-over from other donors' samples. Sequencing input: tumor tissue. The CDR3 coding sequence is TGTGCCAGCAGCTTATTTGGTATGCCCTACGATACGCAGTATTTT. Translating gives CASSLFGMPYDTQYF.